These 15 T cell receptor beta chains originate from one sample sequenced in a study of T cell responses to AZD1222 COVID-19 vaccine. Clones were read by immunoSEQ multiplex PCR, and TCRdb kept only the in-frame ones, dropping some. The sample holds some 150,000 clones; 88% are singletons and the top ten take 5% to 5.5%. Sequencing used peripheral blood, obtained 28 days after the second dose of the MenACWY control vaccine. These receptors came from an adult who received the MenACWY meningococcal vaccine as a control.

This clone has a single count. The chain uses TRBV5-1 and TRBJ1-1; the match to TRBD1 covers 7 bases. The CDR3 is made up of 15 amino acids. The trim removed 4 bases at V and 5 bases at J, leaving 11 bases unmatched. Germline-derived CDR1 and CDR2 are SGHRS and YFSETQ. This chain's CDR3 is CASSLETGTKTEAFF. Written as DNA, the CDR3 is TGCGCCAGCAGCCTGGAGACAGGGACAAAAACTGAAGCTTTCTTT.

The chain joins TRBV5-8 to TRBJ2-7; D remains unclear. V gave up 0 bases and J gave up 3 bases, with 4 bases separating them. The CDR3 is made up of 12 amino acids. Germline CDR1 SGHTS, CDR2 YDEGEE. The CDR3 coding sequence is TGTGCCAGCAGCTTGGGCCGCTACGAGCAGTACTTC. Its protein product is CASSLGRYEQYF. Using reference TRBV5-8 and TRBJ2-7 for the parts outside the CDR3, the full variable domain is EAGVTQSPTHLIKTRGQQATLRCSPISGHTSVYWYQQALGLGLQFLLWYDEGEERNRGNFPPRFSGRQFPNYSSELNVNALELEDSALYLCASSLGRYEQYFGPGTRLTVT.

The chain employs TRBV7-3 and TRBJ2-5; 8 bases map to TRBD1. The CDR3 consists of 14 residues. V shed 5 bases, J shed 5 bases, and the junction held 7 bases outside the gene matches. Germline V gene sequence: CDR1 SGHTA, CDR2 FQGTGA. CDR3: CASSRTGQGETQYF. The CDR3 DNA follows: TGTGCCAGCAGCAGGACAGGGCAGGGGGAGACCCAGTACTTC.

The rearrangement uses TRBV5-5 and TRBJ2-5; D ambiguous. The CDR3 is 14 residues long. Germline CDR1 is SGHKS and CDR2 is YYEKEE (reference sequence). V was trimmed by 5 bases and J by 3 bases, leaving 14 bases between them. CDR3 sequence: CASRRGVMEETQYF. In DNA form, the CDR3 reads TGTGCCAGCAGGCGTGGGGTAATGGAAGAGACCCAGTACTTC.

The chain uses TRBV7-2 and TRBJ2-3; TRBD2 agrees at 13 bases. Germline V gene data show CDR1 as SGHTA and CDR2 as FQGNSA. CDR3 size: 17 residues. Trimming removed 5 bases from V and 4 bases from J; junction bases left unmatched: 9. The CDR3 protein is CASSLLRTSGSADTQYF. The CDR3 nucleotides are TGTGCCAGCAGCCTTCTGAGGACTAGCGGGAGCGCAGATACGCAGTATTTT.

V and J are TRBV19 and TRBJ1-4, with 7 bases that match TRBD1. Germline V gives CDR1 LNHDA, CDR2 SQIVND (reference sequence). The V and J ends lost 1 base and 8 bases, in that order; junction bases with no gene match: 7. The CDR3 has 15 amino acids. The CDR3 coding sequence is TGTGCCAGTAGTATAGCCCCAGGGGGTTGGGAAAAACTGTTTTTT. Its protein product is CASSIAPGGWEKLFF.

The gene calls are TRBV28 and TRBJ1-2; D unresolved. The CDR3 spans 12 residues. Germline CDR1 is MDHEN and CDR2 is SYDVKM. Trimming removed 5 bases from V and 13 bases from J, with 17 bases in between. The CDR3 coding sequence is TGTGCCAGCAGTGGGAGGGTCGCTGGGCGCACCTTC. Residues: CASSGRVAGRTF.

J is TRBJ2-5 and V is TRBV5-1; D could derive from TRBD1 or TRBD2 (5 bases each). V lost 5 bases, J lost 5 bases, and 16 bases lay in between. CDR3 size: 14 residues. The germline V gene has CDR1 SGHRS and CDR2 YFSETQ. CDR3 protein: CASSRGYEGETQYF. The CDR3 coding sequence is TGCGCCAGCAGTCGGGGCTATGAAGGGGAGACCCAGTACTTC.

The rearrangement joins TRBV11-3 to TRBJ1-1, with 7 nucleotides matching TRBD1. Looked up from germline, CDR1 is SGHNT and CDR2 is YENEEA. This CDR3 is built from 14 residues. V lost 5 bases to trimming and J lost 1 base; unmatched junction nucleotides: 4. The CDR3 here is CASSPYRGNTEAFF. CDR3 DNA sequence: TGTGCCAGCAGCCCCTACAGGGGGAACACTGAAGCTTTCTTT.

V is TRBV29-1 and J is TRBJ1-1, with D unclear. Germline-derived CDR1 and CDR2 are SQVTM and ANQGSEA. Trimming took 4 bases from V and 1 from J, leaving 7 bases between them. The CDR3 is made up of 12 amino acids. The CDR3 bases are TGCAGCGTTGCAAACAAGAACACTGAAGCTTTCTTT. Its translation: CSVANKNTEAFF.

The chain uses TRBV30 and TRBJ2-6; 9 bases fit TRBD1. Germline values: CDR1 GTSNPN, CDR2 SVGIG (reference sequence). Losses at the gene ends were 0 bases for V and 3 bases for J; bases not matched to a gene: 6. The CDR3 length is 17 residues. CDR3: CAWSVGDRAFGANVLTF. The CDR3 DNA reads TGTGCCTGGAGTGTGGGGGACAGGGCCTTTGGGGCCAACGTCCTGACTTTC.

The V call is TRBV27, the J call TRBJ2-5, with unresolved D. Deletions cut 0 bases from V and 0 bases from J, with 11 bases between. Germline-derived CDR1 and CDR2 are MNHEY and SMNVEV (reference sequence). The CDR3 has 16 residues. The CDR3 loop reads CASSLSAYLYQETQYF. The CDR3 nucleotides are TGTGCCAGCAGTTTATCGGCATATTTGTACCAAGAGACCCAGTACTTC.

The CDR3 DNA reads as TGTGCCAGCAGCCTCGGGGGGAACACTGAAGCTTTCTTT. Translating gives CASSLGGNTEAFF. The chain carries TRBV3-1 (or the pseudogene TRBV3-2) and TRBJ1-1; a weak D match, TRBD1 (5 bases). The CDR3 has 13 residues. Between the trimmed V and J ends, which lost 4 bases and 1 base, there was a span of 7 bases. Germline loops: CDR1 LGHDT, CDR2 YNNKEL (reference sequence).

With respect to this clone: The junction does not match germline at one end; this may be a read error. The gene calls are TRBV7-7 and TRBJ2-2, with D tentatively TRBD1 (5 bases). The length of the CDR3 is 14 residues. CDR1 SSHAT and CDR2 FNYEAQ come from the germline V gene (reference sequence). The CDR3 loop reads CASSTTGNTGELFF. CDR3 nucleotide sequence: TGTGCTAGCAGCACAACAGGAAACACCGGGGAGCTGTTTTTT.

This clone was recorded only once. The chain employs TRBV11-3 and TRBJ2-1; D unclear. CDR1 SGHNT and CDR2 YENEEA come from the germline V gene. V was pared by 5 bases and J by 6 bases, with 14 bases between. The CDR3 has 14 residues. CDR3 sequence: CASSPGGPFNEQFF. In DNA form, the CDR3 reads TGTGCCAGCAGCCCCGGCGGTCCCTTCAATGAGCAGTTCTTC.